This T cell receptor beta chain emerged from a study of T-cell reconstitution after alpha-beta-depleted transplantation in children. Unique molecular identifiers tagged the TCRbeta library. TCRdb fed the PCR reads into MiXCR, producing one record per CDR3 protein. The sample has roughly 500,000 distinct CDR3 sequences, approximately 13% seen once. CDR1 is DFQATT, CDR2 SNEGSKA, per germline (reference sequence). Trimming shortened V by 3 bases and J by 0 bases, and 14 bases separated the two germline ends. The CDR3 covers 16 residues. The sequenced sample was PBMCs from the stem cell graft donor, obtained from the stem cell graft. The sequence was obtained from a human donor who donated a stem cell graft to a child with combined immunodeficiency. The rearrangement joins TRBV20-1 to TRBJ1-4; unclear D gene. The CDR3 here is CSASDAWYATNEKLFF. DNA of the CDR3: TGCAGTGCTAGCGACGCGTGGTATGCAACTAATGAAAAACTGTTTTTT.